The text below deals with one T cell receptor (beta chain). Its antigen is currently unknown. TCRdb re-called the multiplex PCR reads through MiXCR, storing one row per CDR3 protein. The repertoire holds about 20,000 distinct CDR3 sequences, 58% seen once, with more than 13% in the top ten. Germline CDR1 SGHTA, CDR2 FQGNSA. The junction had 3 bases not matched to a gene; V was cut back by 2 bases and J by 2 bases. The CDR3 is 15 amino acids. The entry originates in a study of breast tumors, draining lymph nodes, adjacent tissues. Study conclusions and caveats: Tumor TCR diversity was below lymph nodes but above nontumor tissue. Tumor and nontumor repertoires were significantly more similar in luminal-like than in basal-like breast cancer.

The sequence was obtained from a female donor with breast cancer. Some clones in this sample may be carry-over from other donors' samples. The sample comprised breast tumor tissue. The rearrangement uses TRBV7-2 and TRBJ2-1; 7 bases agree with TRBD2. This chain's CDR3 is CASSLSAGTYNEQFF. The DNA for the CDR3 is TGTGCCAGCAGCTTATCAGCGGGGACCTACAATGAGCAGTTCTTC.